The rows below give T cell receptor beta chains drawn from one sample of a study of shared clonotypes between healthy human individuals. Sequencing was performed with immunoSEQ multiplex PCR; in TCRdb, only in-frame clones are kept and a portion is missing. Here the sample spans approximately 1.4 million clones, under 99% being singletons. The sample consisted of naive CD4+ T cells sorted from blood. These receptors came from a man aged 25-40 years in good health. CDR3s include the opening cysteine and the closing phenylalanine or tryptophan. Clone sizes are given selectively: once, few, many, or a class where the clone is expanded.

V gene,clone size,J gene,CDR3 protein
TRBV28,NA,TRBJ2-5,CASSFLDRGLKTQYF
TRBV10-2,NA,TRBJ2-7,CASSVASGGPYEQYF
TRBV7-8,NA,TRBJ2-1,CASSIRWTSDEQFF
TRBV7-6,NA,TRBJ2-2,CASSSYREANTGELFF
TRBV5-5,NA,TRBJ2-1,CASSSLAGDEQFF
TRBV2,NA,TRBJ1-2,CASSPGQGDYGYTF
TRBV7-2,NA,TRBJ2-5,CASSFTSGPGHF
TRBV5-1,once,TRBJ2-1,CASSRGTSGRGWEQFF
TRBV7-8,once,TRBJ2-3,CASSLSGRVPDTQYF
TRBV14,NA,TRBJ2-5,CASSQGAGSETQYF
TRBV28,NA,TRBJ1-2,CASRNVGPLSYTF
TRBV18,NA,TRBJ1-1,CASSPFGTRTEAFF
TRBV27,NA,TRBJ2-5,CASSSNGLAGETQYF
TRBV7-9,NA,TRBJ1-1,CASSLPTGQGGTEAFF
TRBV9,NA,TRBJ1-5,CASSVDGDQPQHF
TRBV27,NA,TRBJ1-1,CASRSQGMNTEAFF
TRBV28,NA,TRBJ2-5,CASNNRGPVETQYF
TRBV5-6,NA,TRBJ1-5,CASSLDSSEYSNQPQHF
TRBV7-2,NA,TRBJ2-1,CASSLAGVVNEQFF
TRBV18,NA,TRBJ1-5,CASSPPGGLGNQPQHF
TRBV5-1,NA,TRBJ2-4,CASSTGQLKNIQYF
TRBV27,NA,TRBJ1-5,CASSKRQGFGVTSNQPQHF
TRBV5-6,NA,TRBJ2-1,CASSFGPHNEQFF
TRBV15,NA,TRBJ1-1,CATSGPGGTPPNTEAFF
TRBV12-1,NA,TRBJ1-5,CASSSATDRWPQHF
TRBV29-1,NA,TRBJ2-7,CSVYTGGRDEQYF